This TCR beta chain was retrieved from a study of CD8 T cells in Susac syndrome (dated by TCRdb to about 2019). Concerning the study at large: Whether CD8+ T cell activation and differentiation in Susac syndrome was antigen driven was tested using repertoire sequencing.

About this clonotype itself: The antigen it binds to is not known. No much larger clone is present one base from it, and per-base qualities are unavailable.

Peripheral blood CD8+ and CD4+ T cells from healthy donors, Susac syndrome patients and multiple sclerosis patients were profiled by high-throughput TCR beta sequencing. The multiple sclerosis controls were treatment-naive patients who had stable or active relapsing-remitting disease and met the revised McDonald criteria. CD8+ TEMRA cells were enriched by FACS, while bulk CD8+ and CD4+ T cells were purified by magnetic negative isolation. Blood was collected in EDTA tubes and processed within 24 hours, with PBMCs isolated through density gradient centrifugation. PBMCs intended for TCR sequencing were frozen in liquid nitrogen and were later thawed in a 37 degrees C water bath. The sorted or isolated CD4+, CD8+ and CD8+ TEMRA cells reached a purity of at least 90%. Relative to germline, V is 6 bases shorter and J is 8 bases shorter, with 10 bases between their ends. The CDR3 covers 11 residues, taking in both the cysteine and the phenylalanine. The DNA shown is the 33-base CDR3, in frame from base 1. Based on the germline V gene, the CDR1 and CDR2 sequences are SQVTM and ANQGSEA.

Here is what the overall study found, with its caveats: The study acknowledged that relatively few individuals were included in the TCR sequencing and HLA analysis.

RNA was extracted with the RNeasy kit and roughly 0.5 to 1 ug was reverse transcribed using random hexamers. TCR beta CDR3 regions were amplified with the immunoSEQ multiplex PCR assay covering 54 Vbeta and 13 Jbeta segments. To correct PCR amplification bias, a synthetic template baseline was used for both primer optimization and computational correction. The published analysis was carried out like this. Reads were annotated to V, D and J genes according to IMGT and were analyzed with immunoSEQ Analyzer, with only productive sequences retained. Clonality was calculated as one minus the Shannon entropy normalized by log2 of the number of productive unique sequences. For each patient and control, public and private clones were evaluated among the 100 most prevalent clones. Clones were defined as Susac-specific when absent from the healthy and MS cohorts, from about a thousand published viral clones and from other ImmuneACCESS disease sequences. TCRdb reanalyzed the raw reads on its own, using fastp at Q25 for trimming and MiXCR for clone calling, and kept in-frame beta chains. Records with the same CDR3 protein are collapsed into one entry carrying the most frequent genes and DNA. TCRdb, not the authors, supplied the V and J calls. The sample table holds about 210,000 distinct CDR3 sequences, of which roughly 96% were seen once. The ten biggest clones cover 0.095% of the sample.

The V gene is TRBV29-1 and the J gene is TRBJ1-4; there is no confident call for the D gene. The receptor was derived from a human donor with multiple sclerosis. The sequenced sample was CD4+ T cells from PBMCs. The nucleotide sequence reads as follows: TGCAGCGTCAGACACGCCGAAAAACTGTTTTTT. Protein translation: CSVRHAEKLFF.